The 13 T cell receptor beta chains in this list originate from one sample, sequenced in a study of T cells in women clearing cervical HPV infection (dated by TCRdb to the late 2010s). Libraries were built with the immunoSEQ multiplex PCR assay. TCRdb took over this immuneACCESS table, retaining in-frame rearrangements with V and J assigned. Such tables are incomplete; in checked studies, under half of the missing clones stem from an unresolved V gene, and the remainder is unexplained. The table for this sample lists about 19,000 clones. Of the sample, around 5.4% falls within the top ten clones. Sequencing used blood buffy coat. These receptors originate from a woman aged 18-69 years with a cervical HPV16 infection that either progressed to CIN3+ or cleared (not recorded which).

CDR3 protein: CASSTQGAGSEKLFF. The sequenced part of the CDR3 DNA is TGCGCCAGCAGCACACAGGGCGCGGGAAGCGAAAAG. This rearrangement joins TRBV5-1 to TRBJ2-2; either TRBD1 or TRBD2 may fit D (6 bases each). The read gets to within 3 residues of the CDR3 end, and the germline J gene fills in the rest. Germline V CDR1 and CDR2: SGHRS, YFSETQ. The CDR3 totals 15 residues. The whole variable domain, remainder taken from reference TRBV5-1 and TRBJ2-2, is KAGVTQTPRYLIKTRGQQVTLSCSPISGHRSVSWYQQTPGQGLQFLFEYFSETQRNKGNFPGRFSGRQFSNSRSEMNVSTLELGDSALYLCASSTQGAGSEKLFFGEGSRLTVL.

As to this clone: The CDR3 goes on 3 residues after the read ends, and that part is filled in from the germline J gene. The chain links TRBV5-1 to TRBJ2-5, with TRBD1 identical over 9 bases. The germline gives CDR1 SGHRS, CDR2 YFSETQ. Trimming took 4 bases from V and 5 from J; bases not matched to a gene: 15. This CDR3 comprises 17 residues. CDR3 sequence reads: CASSPGTGSVPLETQYF. Incomplete CDR3 DNA: TGCGCCAGCAGCCCCGGGACAGGGTCTGTTCCGTTGGAGACC.

As for this clone: The read finishes 3 residues shy of the CDR3 end, and the germline J gene is used to complete it. V and J are TRBV2 and TRBJ1-2; TRBD1 matches at 7 bases. The CDR3 contains 14 residues. V shed 7 bases and J 3 bases; nucleotides not matched to a gene: 8. CDR1 is SNHLY and CDR2 is FYNNEI in the germline V gene. The DNA read from the CDR3 is TGTGCCAGCAACCGAGGCAGGGGGGACTATGGC. It translates to CASNRGRGDYG. The whole CDR3 sequence reads CASNRGRGDYGYTF.

On this clone itself: The CDR3 goes on 3 residues after the read ends, and that part is filled in from the germline J gene. The chain combines TRBV4-1 with TRBJ2-5; 8 bases agree with TRBD1. This CDR3 region has 16 residues. Germline V gene lookup returns CDR1 MGHRA and CDR2 YSYEKL. Germline trimming cut 3 bases from V and 2 bases from J; bases unmatched to any gene: 8. The part of the CDR3 DNA that was read is TGCGCCAGCAGCCAGGTATCCTGGACAGGGCAAGAGACC. Protein product: CASSQVSWTGQET. The CDR3 in full is CASSQVSWTGQETQYF.

A remark on this clone: The read halts 3 residues ahead of the CDR3 end, with the missing end drawn from the germline J gene. The chain is built from TRBV15 and TRBJ2-3, with D unclear. V shed 5 bases and J shed 6 bases, with 12 bases lying between them. Per the germline V gene, CDR1 is LNHNV and CDR2 is YYDKDF (reference sequence). The CDR3 contains 13 residues. CDR3 DNA, as far as it was read: TGTGCCACCAGCCGCGCCCGAGCGGATACG. Protein: CATSRARADT. The entire CDR3 protein reads CATSRARADTQYF.

Of note for this clone: The CDR3 extends 3 residues past the end of the read, so its final part is completed from the germline J gene. The chain couples TRBV6-4 to TRBJ2-1; 10 bases line up with TRBD2. The germline gives CDR1 MRHNA, CDR2 SNTAGT. Trimming removed 4 bases from V and 8 bases from J; junction bases left unmatched: 5. The CDR3 is 14 residues long. The part of the CDR3 DNA that was read is TGTGCCAGCAGTGCCAGCGGGGGGGCCGATGAG. It is translated as CASSASGGADE. The full-length CDR3 reads as CASSASGGADEQFF.

A remark on this clone: The read is 3 residues too short to cover the CDR3 end, so that end is filled in from the germline J gene. The rearrangement links TRBV18 to TRBJ1-3; D uncertain. Germline values: CDR1 KGHSH, CDR2 LQKENI. The ends were cut back, 1 base at V and 0 bases at J, with 10 bases in the middle. The CDR3 sequence is 16 residues long. The CDR3 DNA, read in part, is TGTGCCAGCTCACCACTAAGCGCCAGCTCTGGAAACACC. It specifies CASSPLSASSGNT. The CDR3 in its entirety is CASSPLSASSGNTIYF.

On this clone itself: The CDR3 extends 3 residues past the end of the read, so its final part is completed from the germline J gene. This sequence joins TRBV5-1 and TRBJ2-5; possibly TRBD2 for D (5 bases). Germline values: CDR1 SGHRS, CDR2 YFSETQ. Trimming removed 5 bases at V and 5 bases at J, with 16 bases between. This CDR3 is 14 amino acids long. CDR3 sequence reads: CASRPDPSGETQYF. Incomplete CDR3 DNA: TGCGCCAGCAGACCCGACCCGTCGGGGGAGACC. The full variable domain, with the rest looked up from reference TRBV5-1 and TRBJ2-5, is KAGVTQTPRYLIKTRGQQVTLSCSPISGHRSVSWYQQTPGQGLQFLFEYFSETQRNKGNFPGRFSGRQFSNSRSEMNVSTLELGDSALYLCASRPDPSGETQYFGPGTRLLVL.

For this clone: The observed sequence ends 3 residues before the CDR3 terminus, with the missing tail filled in from the germline J gene. The V call is TRBV5-5, the J call TRBJ2-7; D possibly corresponds to TRBD2 (5 bases). This CDR3 spans 15 amino acids. From germline, CDR1 is SGHKS and CDR2 YYEKEE (reference sequence). V was cut by 4 bases and J by 2 bases, with 16 bases left in between. The CDR3 DNA, read in part, is TGTGCCAGCAGCAATCATCCGGGGATGGCCTACGAG. Translation: CASSNHPGMAYE. The whole CDR3 sequence reads CASSNHPGMAYEQYF.

As to this clone: The read gets to within 3 residues of the CDR3 end, and the germline J gene fills in the rest. The chain joins TRBV6-2 or TRBV6-3 to TRBJ1-1, with TRBD1 matching 7 bases. The germline V gene encodes CDR1 MNHEY and CDR2 SVGEGT. There are 16 residues in the CDR3. V shed 1 base and J 1 base; nucleotides not matched to a gene: 6. The part of the CDR3 DNA that was read is TGTGCCAGCAGTTACTTGGAGGGACAGCCGAACACTGAA. It codes for CASSYLEGQPNTE. From start to end, the CDR3 is CASSYLEGQPNTEAFF.

Incomplete CDR3 DNA: TGTGCCAGCAGTGAAGGGGACAGGGAAACAGATACG. Translating it yields CASSEGDRETDT. The CDR3 in full is CASSEGDRETDTQYF. The chain carries TRBV6-4 and TRBJ2-3; 9 nucleotides agree with TRBD1. The read terminates 3 residues before the CDR3 end, so the remaining end is supplied by the germline J gene. Unmatched junction bases numbered 4, after V lost 3 bases and J lost 3 bases. The CDR3 is 15 residues long. In germline, CDR1 is MRHNA, CDR2 SNTAGT.

On this clone itself: The read comes to an end 3 residues before the CDR3 does, leaving the germline J gene to fill in the end. The chain is built from TRBV5-6 and TRBJ1-6; possibly TRBD1 for D (6 bases). V lost 2 bases and J 6 bases, leaving 9 bases between the germline ends. This CDR3 comprises 14 residues. Looked up from germline, CDR1 is SGHDT and CDR2 is YYEEEE. This CDR3 reads CASSFGGSNSPLHF. The DNA read from the CDR3 is TGTGCCAGCAGCTTTGGGGGCTCTAATTCACCC.

Of note for this clone: With the read ending 3 residues before the CDR3 end, the germline J gene is used to fill in that end. The chain employs TRBV18 and TRBJ2-3; a weak D match, TRBD1 (6 bases). CDR3 length: 15 residues. CDR1 KGHSH and CDR2 LQKENI come from the germline V gene. The CDR3: CASSPRQVTGETQYF. Incomplete CDR3 DNA: TGTGCCAGCTCACCAAGACAGGTCACGGGCGAGACG.